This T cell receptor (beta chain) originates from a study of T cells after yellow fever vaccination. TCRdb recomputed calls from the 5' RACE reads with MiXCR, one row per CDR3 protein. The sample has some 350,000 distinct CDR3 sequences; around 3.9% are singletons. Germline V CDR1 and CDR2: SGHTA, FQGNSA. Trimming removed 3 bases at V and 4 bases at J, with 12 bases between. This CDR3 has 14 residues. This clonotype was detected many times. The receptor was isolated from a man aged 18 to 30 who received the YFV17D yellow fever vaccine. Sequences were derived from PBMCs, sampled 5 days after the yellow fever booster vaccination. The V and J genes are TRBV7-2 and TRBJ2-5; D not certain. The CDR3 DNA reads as TGTGCCAGCAGCTTCCGCGACCCGGCAGAGACCCAGTACTTC. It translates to CASSFRDPAETQYF.